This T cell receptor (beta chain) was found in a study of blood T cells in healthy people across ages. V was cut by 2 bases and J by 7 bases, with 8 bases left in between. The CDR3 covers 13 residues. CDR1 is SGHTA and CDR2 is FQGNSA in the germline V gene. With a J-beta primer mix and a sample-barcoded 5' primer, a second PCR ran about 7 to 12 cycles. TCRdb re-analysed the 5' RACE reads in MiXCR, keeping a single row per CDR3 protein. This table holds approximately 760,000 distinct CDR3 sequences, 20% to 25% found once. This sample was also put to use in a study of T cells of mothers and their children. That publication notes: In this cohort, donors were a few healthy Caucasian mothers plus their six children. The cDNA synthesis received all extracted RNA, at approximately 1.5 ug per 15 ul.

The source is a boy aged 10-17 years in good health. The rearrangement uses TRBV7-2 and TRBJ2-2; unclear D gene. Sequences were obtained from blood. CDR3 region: CASSLRAIGELFF. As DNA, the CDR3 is TGTGCCAGCAGCTTACGGGCAATCGGGGAGCTGTTTTTT.